In this sample, the clone carrying this T cell receptor (beta chain) turned up many times. Antigen: not known. TCRdb reprocessed the 5' RACE reads with MiXCR, giving one entry per CDR3 protein. Seen here are 140,000 to 150,000 distinct CDR3 sequences, 5% to 7.5% observed once, and the top ten hold about 0.61%. The record originates from a study of T cells after yellow fever vaccination. At the level of the study: In the case of low-cell-number fractions, SMART-Seq v4 Ultra Low Input was used for preparation. General study results and limits: FACS-sorted repertoires might harbor abundant contaminating clonotypes from the bulk population. Although most clonotypes did not, a small share appeared in both CD4 and CD8 compartments.

CDR3 size: 11 residues. V dropped 0 bases and J dropped 14 bases, with 9 bases sitting between them. CDR1 is SGHRS, CDR2 YFSETQ, per germline. This sequence joins TRBV5-1 and TRBJ2-1; possibly TRBD2 for D (5 bases). Here the sequenced sample was CD4+ T cells sorted from PBMCs, taken 10 days after the yellow fever booster vaccination. This receptor was taken from a young man who received the YFV17D yellow fever vaccine. This CDR3 reads CASSLEGDKFF. The CDR3 DNA is TGCGCCAGCAGCTTGGAGGGAGACAAGTTCTTC.